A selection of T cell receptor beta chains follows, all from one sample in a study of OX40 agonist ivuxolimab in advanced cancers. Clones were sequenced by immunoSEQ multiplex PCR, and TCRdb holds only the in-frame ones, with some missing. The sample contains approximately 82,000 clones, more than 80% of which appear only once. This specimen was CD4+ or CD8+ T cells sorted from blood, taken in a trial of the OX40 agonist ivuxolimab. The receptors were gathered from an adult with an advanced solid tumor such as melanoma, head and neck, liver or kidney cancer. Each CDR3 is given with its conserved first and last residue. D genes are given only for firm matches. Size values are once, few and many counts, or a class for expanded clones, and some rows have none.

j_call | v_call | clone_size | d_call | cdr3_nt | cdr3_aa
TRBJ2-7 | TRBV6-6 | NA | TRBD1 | TGTGCCAGCAGTGAGCCGGGACAGGGGAGCCACGAGCAGTACTTC | CASSEPGQGSHEQYF
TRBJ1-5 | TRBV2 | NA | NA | TGTGCCAGCAGCCCTGGTTTGGATCAGCCCCAGCATTTT | CASSPGLDQPQHF
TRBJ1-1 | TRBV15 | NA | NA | TGTGCCACCAGCAGCAGGGTCGATGCAAACACTGAAGCTTTCTTT | CATSSRVDANTEAFF
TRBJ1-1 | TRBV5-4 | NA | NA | TGTGCCAGCAGCTTCTCGACAGCGAACACTGAAGCTTTCTTT | CASSFSTANTEAFF
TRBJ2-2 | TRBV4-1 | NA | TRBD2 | TGCGCCAGCAGCCAGCCTTCCGCCGGGACTAGAAGGACCGGGGAGCTGTTTTTT | CASSQPSAGTRRTGELFF
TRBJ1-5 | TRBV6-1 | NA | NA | TGTGCCAGCAGCTCCGGACAGATGGGCAATCAGCCCCAGCATTTT | CASSSGQMGNQPQHF
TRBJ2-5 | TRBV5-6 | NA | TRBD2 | TGTGCCAGCAGCTTGTACCGGCTAGCGGGATCATACTTC | CASSLYRLAGSYF
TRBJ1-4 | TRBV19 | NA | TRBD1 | TGTGCCAGTAGTTCCACGCGACAGGGAGCCCTGTTTTTT | CASSSTRQGALFF
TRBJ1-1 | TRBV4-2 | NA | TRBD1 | TGTGCCAGCAGCCAAGATAGGACAGGCGCCCTCCCTGAAGCTTTCTTT | CASSQDRTGALPEAFF
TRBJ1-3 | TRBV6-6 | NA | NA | TGTGCCAGCAGTTACTTCGGCACTGGGGGCGGAAACACCATATATTTT | CASSYFGTGGGNTIYF
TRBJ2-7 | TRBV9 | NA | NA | TGTGCCAGCAGCGTAGGCGGGACATCGAACTACCGCTACGAGCAGTACTTC | CASSVGGTSNYRYEQYF
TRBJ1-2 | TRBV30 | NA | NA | TGTGCCTGGAGTTTAGGGACGCATGGCTACACCTTC | CAWSLGTHGYTF
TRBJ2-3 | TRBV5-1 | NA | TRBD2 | TGCGCCAGCAGCTTGGAGGGTGGAGCGGGGGGGCCAGATACGCAGTATTTT | CASSLEGGAGGPDTQYF
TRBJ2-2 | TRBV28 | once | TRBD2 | TGTGCCAGCAGAAGGACTAGCGGGTCCGGGGAGCTGTTTTTT | CASRRTSGSGELFF
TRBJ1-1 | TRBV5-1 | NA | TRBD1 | TGCGCCAGCAGCTTAACGGGACAGAAGAACACTGAAGCTTTCTTT | CASSLTGQKNTEAFF
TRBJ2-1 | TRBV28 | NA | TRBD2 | TGTGCCAGCAGTTTAGGGACTAGCTTGAGGAATGAGCAGTTCTTC | CASSLGTSLRNEQFF
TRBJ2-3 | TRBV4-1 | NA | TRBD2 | TGCGCCAGCAGCCGGAATAGCGGGGGTGGCACAGATACGCAGTATTTT | CASSRNSGGGTDTQYF
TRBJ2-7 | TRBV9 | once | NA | TGTGCCCCCCCCCAGGGGACCCCCTACGAGCAGTACTTC | CAPPQGTPYEQYF
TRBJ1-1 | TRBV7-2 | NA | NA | TGTGCCAGCAGCTCGGTAAGGGCGTACACTGAAGCTTTCTTT | CASSSVRAYTEAFF
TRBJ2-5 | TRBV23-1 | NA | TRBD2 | TGCGCCAGCAGTCAATCAGCTAGCGGGGGGTGGAAGGGTGAGTACTTC | CASSQSASGGWKGEYF
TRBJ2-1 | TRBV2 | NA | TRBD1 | TGTGCCAGCAGTGATAAAGCCGGGACAGGGGACAATGAGCAGTTCTTC | CASSDKAGTGDNEQFF
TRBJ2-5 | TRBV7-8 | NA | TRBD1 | TGTGCCAGCAGCCTGACAGGGGTTGAGACCCAGTACTTC | CASSLTGVETQYF
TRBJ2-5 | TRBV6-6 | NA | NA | TGTGCCAGCAGAAAGACGGCCCCAGAGACCCAGTACTTC | CASRKTAPETQYF